This T cell receptor beta chain was obtained from a study of blood T cell repertoires in COVID-19. Whole-study context: The United States, Italy and Spain supplied acute and convalescent COVID-19 samples. PBMCs, B-cell-depleted T cells, or T cells provided the cDNA or gDNA that made up the material.

Per the study methods: Estimates of nucleated cell counts were drawn from the amplification of reference gene primers. Profiled with immunoSEQ multiplex PCR; TCRdb holds only in-frame clones, not every one. For V, J and clone size, that table is used; D and trimming come from the DNA. The table includes under 300,000 clones, around 83% detected once. Losses at the gene ends were 1 base for V and 5 bases for J; bases not matched to a gene: 5. The germline gives CDR1 LNHNV, CDR2 YYDKDF (reference sequence). The CDR3 is 15 residues long. This clonotype originated in a man aged 25 to 40 who had recovered from COVID-19. The sample comprised peripheral blood. This chain links TRBV15 with TRBJ2-7; 10 bases fit TRBD2. The CDR3 loop reads CATSRVSGGANEQYF. The CDR3, as DNA: TGTGCCACCAGCAGAGTCAGCGGGGGGGCCAACGAGCAGTACTTC.